This TCR beta chain is drawn from a study of cytomegalovirus exposure and HLA in healthy donors. The V and J ends lost 6 bases and 0 bases respectively, with 18 bases between them. Germline values: CDR1 SGHRS, CDR2 YFSETQ. The CDR3 totals 16 residues. The count of this clone is one. PCR used 60 Vbeta primers and 13 Jbeta primers. Generated by immunoSEQ multiplex PCR, the TCRdb table keeps only in-frame clones and is missing some. There are hundreds of thousands of clones in the sample; 70% to 90% occur only once, and 0.2% to 0.25% lies in the top ten. This TCR derives from a girl aged 2 to 10 in good health and CMV-seronegative. Material for sequencing was PBMCs. The chain combines TRBV5-1 with TRBJ2-5, with D possibly being TRBD1 (6 bases). Here the CDR3 DNA reads TGCGCCAGCAAGTGGGGGCCAGGGTGGAACCAAGAGACCCAGTACTTC. Amino acids: CASKWGPGWNQETQYF. The whole variable domain, filled in from reference TRBV5-1 and TRBJ2-5, reads KAGVTQTPRYLIKTRGQQVTLSCSPISGHRSVSWYQQTPGQGLQFLFEYFSETQRNKGNFPGRFSGRQFSNSRSEMNVSTLELGDSALYLCASKWGPGWNQETQYFGPGTRLLVL.